The T cell receptor beta chain under discussion was sequenced for a study of shared clonotypes between healthy human individuals. At the level of the study: CD8 memory received one plate per donor, CD8 naive two, CD4 memory three and CD4 naive three.

Regarding this clone: Its antigen is as yet unknown. The sample has other DNA sequences that encode this CDR3 too.

General study results and limits: Compared with memory subsets, naive subsets generally had larger estimated richness. Sorted-subset sequencing, rarefaction showed, was incomplete despite large depth.

The method was immunoSEQ multiplex PCR; TCRdb's version includes in-frame clones alone and lacks a portion of them. The table lists 750,000 to 1,000,000 clones, 80% to 95% of them singletons. The V gene lost 3 bases and the J gene lost 3 bases, with 9 bases spanning the gap. The CDR3 runs to 13 residues. From germline, CDR1 is MNHEY and CDR2 SMNVEV (reference sequence). Naive CD8 cells lacked CD45RO and underwent positive selection for CCR7, leaving out terminally differentiated effector memory CD45RA+ cells. The source of this sequence is a man aged 25-45 years in good health. The chain links TRBV27 to TRBJ2-7, with unresolved D. The source material was naive CD8+ T cells sorted from blood. The CDR3 nucleotides read TGTGCCAGCAGTTTGGGTCTAGGCTACGAGCAGTACTTC. This encodes CASSLGLGYEQYF.